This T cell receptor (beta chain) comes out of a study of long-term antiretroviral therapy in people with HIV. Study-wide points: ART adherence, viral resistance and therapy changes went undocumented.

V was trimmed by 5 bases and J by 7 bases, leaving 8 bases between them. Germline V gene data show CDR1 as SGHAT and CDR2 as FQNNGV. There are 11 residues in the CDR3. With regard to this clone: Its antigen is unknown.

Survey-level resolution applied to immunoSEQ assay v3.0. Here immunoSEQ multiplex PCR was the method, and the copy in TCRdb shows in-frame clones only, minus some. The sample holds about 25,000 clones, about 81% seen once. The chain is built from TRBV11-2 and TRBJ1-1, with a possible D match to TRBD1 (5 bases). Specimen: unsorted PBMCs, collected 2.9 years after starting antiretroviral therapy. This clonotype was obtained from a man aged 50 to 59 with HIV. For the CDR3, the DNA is TGTGCCAGCAGCCCCGGACATGAAGCTTTCTTT. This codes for CASSPGHEAFF.